The sequence of this T cell receptor beta chain was determined in a study of cytomegalovirus exposure and HLA in healthy donors. The trim removed 11 bases at V and 7 bases at J, leaving 23 bases unmatched. There are 18 residues in the CDR3. Looked up from germline, CDR1 is SGHAT and CDR2 is FQNNGV. The study ran its PCR with 60 Vbeta and 13 Jbeta primers. The repertoire was sequenced with immunoSEQ multiplex PCR; TCRdb's copy has only in-frame clones and lacks some. The sample has about 140,000 clones; 66% are singletons. Sequencing was done on a sample of PBMCs. The chain is built from TRBV11-2 and TRBJ1-6; 7 bases fit TRBD1. This clonotype originated in a woman aged 60 to 75 in good health and CMV-seronegative. The CDR3 DNA reads TGTGCCTCCAGCAGTACCCGCTCAGGGGGTGGGGTGAATTCACCCCTCCACTTT. The encoded protein is CASSSTRSGGGVNSPLHF.